The 2 T cell receptor beta chains in this list originate from one sample, sequenced in a study of T-cell memory formation after mild COVID-19. Each CDR3 protein is one row after TCRdb ran MiXCR on the 5' RACE reads. The sample lists roughly 86,000 distinct CDR3 sequences, approximately 16% occurring once. Sequencing was performed on PBMCs or a T cell subset sorted from them (not recorded which). The source is a young man who had mild COVID-19 (a few samples of this study predate the infection). Cell type and time point are not known.

The table lists this clonotype with a few counts. This chain links TRBV4-1 with TRBJ2-5; a possible D gene is TRBD1 (5 bases). There are 15 residues in the CDR3. The germline V and J ends were trimmed by 0 bases and 5 bases, with 13 bases remaining between them. Per germline, CDR1 MGHRA and CDR2 YSYEKL. As DNA, the CDR3 is TGCGCCAGCAGCCAAGAACCGGTGGCAGGGGAGACCCAGTACTTC. Its translation is CASSQEPVAGETQYF.

This clonotype was observed many times. The chain uses TRBV5-1 and TRBJ2-7; D may correspond to TRBD1 or TRBD2 (5 bases each). This CDR3 region has 15 residues. The germline V and J ends were trimmed by 4 bases and 3 bases, with 17 bases remaining between them. Per the germline V gene, CDR1 is SGHRS and CDR2 is YFSETQ. For the CDR3, the DNA is TGCGCCAGCAGCCCCCTTGGGGACGGTGGCTACGAGCAGTACTTC. It encodes CASSPLGDGGYEQYF.